The 4 T cell receptor beta chains presented below share a single source sample, sequenced in a study of STAT5B mutations in CD4+ large granular lymphocyte leukemia. Clones were read by immunoSEQ multiplex PCR, and TCRdb kept only the in-frame ones, dropping some. The sample lists about 50,000 clones; about four fifths were seen once. What was sequenced was CD4+ T cells from blood buffy coats. The source is a human donor in good health.

This clone has only one observation. The chain joins TRBV9 to TRBJ2-1; D is possibly TRBD1 or TRBD2 (7 bases each). The length of the CDR3 is 19 residues. V was shortened by 3 bases and J by 0 bases, with 22 bases between the two germline ends. Germline V lookup: CDR1 SGDLS, CDR2 YYNGEE. The CDR3 sequence is CASSAGGSLGGYSYNEQFF. The CDR3 DNA follows: TGTGCCAGCAGCGCAGGGGGGTCCCTGGGGGGGTACTCCTACAATGAGCAGTTCTTC. The full variable domain, with the rest looked up from reference TRBV9 and TRBJ2-1, is DSGVTQTPKHLITATGQRVTLRCSPRSGDLSVYWYQQSLDQGLQFLIQYYNGEERAKGNILERFSAQQFPDLHSELNLSSLELGDSALYFCASSAGGSLGGYSYNEQFFGPGTRLTVL.

The chain joins TRBV10-3 to TRBJ2-3; 7 bases are a match to TRBD2. The CDR3 is 16 residues long. Germline trimming cut 6 bases from V and 3 bases from J; bases unmatched to any gene: 12. Germline values: CDR1 ENHRY, CDR2 SYGVKD. The CDR3 DNA sequence: TGTGCCATCAGGGGGTCGGGCGGGAGTTTAACAGATACGCAGTATTTT. This translates into CAIRGSGGSLTDTQYF.

This rearrangement joins TRBV27 to TRBJ1-2; D possibly corresponds to TRBD1 (6 bases). This CDR3 comprises 13 residues. In germline, CDR1 is MNHEY, CDR2 SMNVEV (reference sequence). The germline V and J ends were trimmed by 5 bases and 5 bases, with 12 bases remaining between them. The DNA for the CDR3 is TGTGCCAGCAGTCTCACAGGGTTGTATGGCTACACCTTC. Translation: CASSLTGLYGYTF.

CDR3 in amino acids: CASSLGLMNTEAFF. CDR3 bases: TGTGCCAGCAGCCTGGGACTAATGAACACTGAAGCTTTCTTT. The V call is TRBV5-4, the J call TRBJ1-1; tentatively, D is TRBD1 (5 bases). The CDR3 runs 14 residues. Trimming shortened V by 4 bases and J by 0 bases, and 10 bases separated the two germline ends. CDR1 and CDR2 from the germline V gene are SGHNT and YYREEE (reference sequence).